This T cell receptor beta chain originates from a study of lymphopenia after photon versus proton radiotherapy. The study's findings and limits: After the lymphocyte nadir, photon-treated repertoires showed oligoclonal expansion, especially of CD8+ Temra cells.

This CDR3 has 14 amino acids. V lost 1 base and J lost 7, with 11 bases in between. CDR1 and CDR2 (germline): MGHDK, SYGVNS. With respect to this clone: Its cognate antigen is unknown.

Assay: immunoSEQ multiplex PCR; the TCRdb copy retains only in-frame clones and omits some. The sample holds fewer than 30,000 clones, more than 75% seen once. This receptor was identified in a woman aged 50 to 65 with cholangiocarcinoma. The V gene is TRBV25-1, the J gene TRBJ1-5; a weak D match, TRBD1 (5 bases). The sample consisted of peripheral blood, taken from a patient treated with photon-based radiotherapy. The CDR3 spells CASSESRGPQPQHF. The DNA of the CDR3 is TGTGCCAGCAGTGAATCGAGGGGCCCCCAGCCCCAGCATTTT.